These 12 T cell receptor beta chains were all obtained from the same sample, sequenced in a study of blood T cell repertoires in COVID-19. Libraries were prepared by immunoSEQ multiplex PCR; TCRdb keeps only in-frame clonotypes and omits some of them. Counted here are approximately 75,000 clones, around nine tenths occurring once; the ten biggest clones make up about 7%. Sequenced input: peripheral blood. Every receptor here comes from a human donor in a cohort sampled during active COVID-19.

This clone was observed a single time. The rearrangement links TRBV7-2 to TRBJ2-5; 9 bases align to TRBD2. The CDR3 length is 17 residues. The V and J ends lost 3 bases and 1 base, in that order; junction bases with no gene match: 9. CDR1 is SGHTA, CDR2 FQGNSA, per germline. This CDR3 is CASSFWFAGGIQETQYF. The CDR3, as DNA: TGTGCCAGCAGCTTCTGGTTTGCGGGGGGGATCCAAGAGACCCAGTACTTC.

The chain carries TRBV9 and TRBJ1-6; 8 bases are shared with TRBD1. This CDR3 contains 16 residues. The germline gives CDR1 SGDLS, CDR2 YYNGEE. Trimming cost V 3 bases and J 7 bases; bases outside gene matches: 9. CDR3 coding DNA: TGTGCCAGCAGCGGAACAACAGGGGGAAGGAATTCACCCCTCCACTTT. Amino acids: CASSGTTGGRNSPLHF.

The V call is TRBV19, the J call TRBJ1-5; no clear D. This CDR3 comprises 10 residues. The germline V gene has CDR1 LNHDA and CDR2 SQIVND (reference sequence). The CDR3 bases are TGTGCTTCCTGTGCGCAGCCCCAGCATTTT. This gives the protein CASCAQPQHF.

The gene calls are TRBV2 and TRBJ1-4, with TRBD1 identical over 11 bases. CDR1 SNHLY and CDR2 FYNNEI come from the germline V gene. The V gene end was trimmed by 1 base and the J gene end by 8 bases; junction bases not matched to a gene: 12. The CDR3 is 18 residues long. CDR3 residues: CASSEGTGGPSTSEKLFF. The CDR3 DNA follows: TGTGCCAGCAGTGAAGGGACAGGGGGCCCTTCCACTTCGGAAAAACTGTTTTTT.

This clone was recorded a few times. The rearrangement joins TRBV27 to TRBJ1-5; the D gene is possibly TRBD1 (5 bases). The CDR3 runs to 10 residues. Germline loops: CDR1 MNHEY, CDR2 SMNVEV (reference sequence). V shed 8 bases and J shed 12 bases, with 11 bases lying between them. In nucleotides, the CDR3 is TGTGCCAGCGGCAGGGTGCACCAGCATTTT. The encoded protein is CASGRVHQHF.

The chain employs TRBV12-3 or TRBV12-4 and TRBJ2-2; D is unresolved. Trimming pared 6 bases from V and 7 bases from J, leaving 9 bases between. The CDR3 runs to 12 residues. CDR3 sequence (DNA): TGTGCCAGCAGCCCGAGTATCGGGGAGCTGTTTTTT. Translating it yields CASSPSIGELFF.

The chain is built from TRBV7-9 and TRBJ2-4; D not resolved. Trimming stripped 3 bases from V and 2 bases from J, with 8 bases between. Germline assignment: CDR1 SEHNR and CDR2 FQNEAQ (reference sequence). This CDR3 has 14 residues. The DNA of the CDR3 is TGTGCCAGCAGCTTTGTGGGCTCCAAAAACATTCAGTACTTC. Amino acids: CASSFVGSKNIQYF.

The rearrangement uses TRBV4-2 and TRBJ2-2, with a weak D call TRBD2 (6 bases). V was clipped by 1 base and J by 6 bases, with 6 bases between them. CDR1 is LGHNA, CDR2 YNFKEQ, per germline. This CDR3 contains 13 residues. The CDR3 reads CASSQAGAGELFF. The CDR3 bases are TGTGCCAGCAGCCAAGCGGGGGCCGGGGAGCTGTTTTTT.

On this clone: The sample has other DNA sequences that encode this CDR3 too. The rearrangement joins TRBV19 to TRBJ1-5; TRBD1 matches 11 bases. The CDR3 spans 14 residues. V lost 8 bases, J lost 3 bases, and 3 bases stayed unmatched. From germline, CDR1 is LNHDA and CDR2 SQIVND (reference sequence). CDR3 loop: CASAGQGVNQPQHF. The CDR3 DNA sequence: TGTGCCAGTGCGGGACAGGGGGTCAATCAGCCCCAGCATTTT.

CDR3 protein: CASSYYNYNSPLHF. The DNA for the CDR3 is TGTGCCAGCAGTTACTACAACTATAATTCACCCCTCCACTTT. V usage is TRBV28 and J usage is TRBJ1-6, with unresolved D. The CDR3 sequence is 14 residues long. V was shortened by 4 bases and J by 3 bases, with 7 bases between the two germline ends. CDR1 is MDHEN and CDR2 is SYDVKM in the germline V gene.

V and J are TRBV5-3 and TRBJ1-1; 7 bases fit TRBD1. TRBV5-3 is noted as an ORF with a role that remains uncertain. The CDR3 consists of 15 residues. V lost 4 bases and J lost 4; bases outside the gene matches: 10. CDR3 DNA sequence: TGTGCCAGAAGCCCCCGCGAGGGGGCGTCCACTGAAGCTTTCTTT. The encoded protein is CARSPREGASTEAFF.

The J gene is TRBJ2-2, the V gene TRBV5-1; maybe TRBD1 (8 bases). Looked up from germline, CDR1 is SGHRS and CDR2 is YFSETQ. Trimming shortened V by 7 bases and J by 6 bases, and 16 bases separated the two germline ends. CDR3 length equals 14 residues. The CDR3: CASGGQGGAGELFF. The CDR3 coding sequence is TGCGCCAGCGGCGGACAGGGAGGGGCCGGGGAGCTGTTTTTT.